This TCR beta chain was identified during a study of cytomegalovirus exposure and HLA in healthy donors. The germline V gene encodes CDR1 MNHNS and CDR2 SASEGT. The CDR3 totals 14 residues. V lost 7 bases, J lost 8 bases, and 20 bases lay in between. PCR employed 60 Vbeta and 13 Jbeta primers. Clones were sequenced by immunoSEQ multiplex PCR, and TCRdb holds only the in-frame ones, with some missing. The sample lists roughly 130,000 clones, about four fifths occurring once. This TCR was recovered from a man aged 25-45 years in good health and CMV-seronegative. The V gene is TRBV6-1, the J gene TRBJ1-2; D remains unclear. Sequencing used PBMCs. The chain's CDR3 is CASITLTAFLGYTF. The CDR3 DNA reads as TGTGCCAGCATCACCTTAACAGCATTCTTAGGCTACACCTTC.